The sequence of this T cell receptor (beta chain) was determined in a study of cytomegalovirus exposure and HLA in healthy donors. Study results and limitations: According to the study, roughly 160 TCR beta chains were cytomegalovirus-associated. In vitro work confirmed that a few CMV-associated chains recognize CMV antigens.

Comment on this clone: The antigen is unknown.

Here immunoSEQ multiplex PCR was the method, and the copy in TCRdb shows in-frame clones only, minus some. The table has around 73,000 clones, about 87% seen once; the top ten hold 3.8%. This CDR3 is 13 amino acids long. V lost 6 bases, J lost 7 bases, and 6 bases stayed unmatched. Germline V lookup: CDR1 MNHEY, CDR2 SMNVEV (reference sequence). The TCR originated in a woman younger than 35 in good health and CMV-seropositive. What was sequenced was PBMCs. This chain joins TRBV27 and TRBJ2-3, with 8 bases fitting TRBD1. This CDR3 reads CASSPGGTNTQYF. CDR3 DNA sequence: TGTGCCAGCAGCCCAGGGGGCACTAATACGCAGTATTTT.